The clone carrying this T cell receptor (beta chain) has at least ten counts. This CDR3 region has 14 residues. Looked up from germline, CDR1 is SGHAT and CDR2 is FQNNGV. V gave up 4 bases and J gave up 3 bases, with 11 bases separating them. This record comes from a study of patients with pleural tuberculosis. TCRdb redid the calling of the reads with MiXCR, one entry per CDR3 protein. Altogether around 50,000 distinct CDR3 sequences are present, about 7.3% being singletons, with the ten largest covering roughly 17%. The TCR comes from a human donor with pleural tuberculosis. The chain couples TRBV11-2 to TRBJ2-3, with D perhaps TRBD2 (5 bases). The CDR3 DNA reads as TGTGCCAGCAGCTCCGGACTTGAGACAGATACGCAGTATTTT. Encoded protein: CASSSGLETDTQYF.